Following are 13 T cell receptor beta chains from one sample sequenced in a study of T cells after yellow fever vaccination. In TCRdb, the 5' RACE reads were re-called with MiXCR into one record per CDR3 protein. The sample holds a few hundred thousand distinct CDR3 sequences, about 3.5% seen once. The sequencing used PBMCs, collected on the day of the yellow fever booster vaccination. These TCRs come from a man aged 18 to 30 who received the YFV17D yellow fever vaccine.

The V call is TRBV14, the J call TRBJ2-3; D may be TRBD2 (5 bases). CDR1 SGHDN and CDR2 FVKESK come from the germline V gene. The CDR3 loop spans 14 amino acids. Trimming shortened V by 6 bases and J by 0 bases, and 10 bases separated the two germline ends. The DNA of the CDR3 is TGTGCCAGCAGTACACTAGTTAGCACAGATACGCAGTATTTT. This sequence encodes CASSTLVSTDTQYF. Combining the CDR3 with reference TRBV14 and TRBJ2-3 gives the whole variable domain EAGVTQFPSHSVIEKGQTVTLRCDPISGHDNLYWYRRVMGKEIKFLLHFVKESKQDESGMPNNRFLAERTGGTYSTLKVQPAELEDSGVYFCASSTLVSTDTQYFGPGTRLTVL.

This clonotype was found a few times. The chain employs TRBV7-9 and TRBJ1-6; perhaps TRBD1 as D (5 bases). This CDR3 is built from 13 residues. Germline CDR1 reads SEHNR; CDR2 reads FQNEAQ (reference sequence). V was trimmed by 5 bases and J by 9 bases, leaving 11 bases between them. The CDR3 here is CASSAEGPSPLHF. The DNA for the CDR3 is TGTGCCAGCAGCGCAGAGGGACCTTCACCCCTCCACTTT.

This clonotype was seen ten or more times. The chain has TRBV4-1 and TRBJ2-6, with D perhaps TRBD2 (7 bases). The CDR3 length is 19 residues. Germline V gives CDR1 MGHRA, CDR2 YSYEKL. V lost 5 bases and J lost 1, with 21 bases in between. The CDR3 loop is CASSLYWGGAFSGANVLTF. The CDR3 DNA follows: TGCGCCAGCAGCTTATATTGGGGGGGGGCCTTTTCTGGGGCCAACGTCCTGACTTTC.

The chain uses TRBV7-9 and TRBJ1-2; D unresolved. Germline V gene data show CDR1 as SEHNR and CDR2 as FQNEAQ (reference sequence). CDR3 size: 13 residues. V was trimmed by 5 bases and J by 6 bases, leaving 13 bases between them. The CDR3 here is CASSPFFVDGYTF. CDR3 coding DNA: TGTGCCAGCAGCCCCTTTTTTGTGGATGGCTACACCTTC.

This clonotype was found many times. CDR3 region: CSVEGLRSGELFF. The CDR3 DNA follows: TGCAGCGTTGAGGGGTTACGGAGCGGGGAGCTGTTTTTT. The V and J genes are TRBV29-1 and TRBJ2-2; D is uncertain. The CDR3 extends over 13 amino acids. V was pared by 3 bases and J by 7 bases, with 12 bases between. CDR1 and CDR2 from the germline V gene are SQVTM and ANQGSEA.

This clonotype has only a few counts. The chain uses TRBV5-4 and TRBJ1-2; no reliable D call. This CDR3 is 13 amino acids long. V was clipped by 1 base and J by 4 bases, with 8 bases between them. CDR1 is SGHNT and CDR2 is YYREEE in the germline V gene (reference sequence). The CDR3: CASSLSWTYGYTF. Written as DNA, the CDR3 is TGTGCCAGCAGCTTGTCGTGGACCTATGGCTACACCTTC. The whole variable domain, remainder taken from reference TRBV5-4 and TRBJ1-2, is ETGVTQSPTHLIKTRGQQVTLRCSSQSGHNTVSWYQQALGQGPQFIFQYYREEENGRGNFPPRFSGLQFPNYSSELNVNALELDDSALYLCASSLSWTYGYTFGSGTRLTVV.

This clonotype appeared a few times. The chain recombines TRBV12-3 or TRBV12-4 with TRBJ1-2; 9 nucleotides align to TRBD1. The CDR3 has 14 residues. The trim removed 4 bases at V and 4 bases at J, leaving 4 bases unmatched. The CDR3 DNA is TGTGCCAGCAGTTCTACAGGGGGCTTCTATGGCTACACCTTC. Encoded protein: CASSSTGGFYGYTF.

Ten or more counts support this clonotype. The V gene is TRBV20-1, the J gene TRBJ2-7, with 11 positions matching TRBD2. Germline V gene lookup returns CDR1 DFQATT and CDR2 SNEGSKA (reference sequence). This CDR3 is built from 14 residues. The V gene end was trimmed by 6 bases and the J gene end by 2 bases; junction bases not matched to a gene: 6. CDR3 sequence reads: CSAALAGGPYEQYF. As DNA, the CDR3 is TGCAGTGCCGCCTTAGCGGGGGGGCCCTACGAGCAGTACTTC.

This clonotype turned up a few times. V gene TRBV5-1 combines with J gene TRBJ1-3; unclear D gene. V dropped 5 bases and J dropped 4 bases, with 10 bases sitting between them. The germline V gene encodes CDR1 SGHRS and CDR2 YFSETQ. This CDR3 is built from 13 residues. The CDR3 here is CASSSAPGNTIYF. The CDR3 coding sequence is TGCGCCAGCAGTTCCGCTCCGGGAAACACCATATATTTT. The entire variable domain, with the rest obtained from reference TRBV5-1 and TRBJ1-3, is as follows: KAGVTQTPRYLIKTRGQQVTLSCSPISGHRSVSWYQQTPGQGLQFLFEYFSETQRNKGNFPGRFSGRQFSNSRSEMNVSTLELGDSALYLCASSSAPGNTIYFGEGSWLTVV.

The rearrangement links TRBV20-1 to TRBJ2-2; a possible D gene is TRBD2 (7 bases). Trimming took off 2 bases at V and 6 bases at J, with 19 bases between the two ends. The germline V gene has CDR1 DFQATT and CDR2 SNEGSKA (reference sequence). The CDR3 loop spans 16 amino acids. The CDR3 sequence is CSARRGGAGAPGELFF. In nucleotides, the CDR3 is TGCAGTGCTAGACGCGGTGGGGCGGGGGCACCCGGGGAGCTGTTTTTT.

CDR3 loop: CSAPTGGETQYF. CDR3 sequence (DNA): TGCAGTGCTCCCACCGGAGGGGAGACCCAGTACTTC. V usage is TRBV20-1 and J usage is TRBJ2-5; TRBD2 might be the D (6 bases). The germline V and J ends were trimmed by 5 bases and 5 bases, with 12 bases remaining between them. Germline-derived CDR1 and CDR2 are DFQATT and SNEGSKA (reference sequence). The CDR3 has 12 amino acids.

Only a few counts were recorded for this clonotype. This rearrangement joins TRBV29-1 to TRBJ1-2; 11 bases are a match to TRBD1. CDR3 length equals 16 residues. Germline lookup yields CDR1 SQVTM and CDR2 ANQGSEA. J was trimmed by 4 bases and V by 7 bases; bases with no gene match: 14. The CDR3: CSAPRTGGSTTYGYTF. CDR3 bases: TGCAGCGCACCCCGGACAGGGGGCTCAACTACCTATGGCTACACCTTC.

CDR3 DNA: TGTGCCAGCATCTCCGGACAGAAGGGCTACACCTTC. Protein: CASISGQKGYTF. The V gene is TRBV5-4, the J gene TRBJ1-2; D perhaps matches TRBD1 (6 bases). The germline gives CDR1 SGHNT, CDR2 YYREEE (reference sequence). Trimming took off 6 bases at V and 8 bases at J, with 14 bases between the two ends. The CDR3 runs to 12 residues.